The 22 T cell receptor beta chains given below trace back to one sample, sequenced in a study of blood T cell repertoires in COVID-19. Profiled with immunoSEQ multiplex PCR; TCRdb holds only in-frame clones, not every one. The sample carries some 72,000 clones, about 89% recorded once. Material: peripheral blood. These receptors were taken from a man aged 60 to 69 with acute or convalescent COVID-19.

The chain couples TRBV19 to TRBJ1-2, with TRBD1 matching over 12 bases. Germline CDR1 reads LNHDA; CDR2 reads SQIVND (reference sequence). V was pared by 6 bases and J by 7 bases, with 9 bases of the junction left unmatched. The CDR3 runs to 15 residues. CDR3 DNA: TGTGCCAGTAGCGGGACCGGGACAGGGGGCTTTGGCTACACCTTC. This encodes CASSGTGTGGFGYTF.

The chain employs TRBV5-1 and TRBJ2-2, with D perhaps matching TRBD1 (5 bases). CDR3 size: 16 residues. The germline V and J ends were trimmed by 4 bases and 6 bases, with 19 bases remaining between them. The V gene's germline CDR1 is SGHRS and CDR2 YFSETQ. This CDR3 is CASSTPGQGAAGELFF. DNA of the CDR3: TGCGCCAGCAGCACACCCGGGCAGGGTGCGGCCGGGGAGCTGTTTTTT.

The chain joins TRBV14 to TRBJ1-1; D is unresolved. Trimming cost V 4 bases and J 0 bases, with 9 bases left between them. The germline V gene has CDR1 SGHDN and CDR2 FVKESK. The CDR3 consists of 14 residues. CDR3 region: CASSPRHLNTEAFF. CDR3 nucleotides: TGTGCCAGCAGCCCCCGACACTTGAACACTGAAGCTTTCTTT.

This clone has only one observation. The rearrangement links TRBV10-2 to TRBJ1-4; D is perhaps TRBD1 (5 bases). Trimming took off 3 bases at V and 4 bases at J, with 12 bases between the two ends. From germline, CDR1 is WSHSY and CDR2 SAAADI. This CDR3 is built from 15 residues. CDR3 coding DNA: TGCGCCAGCAGTGATATAAGACAGTTTAATGAAAAACTGTTTTTT. Translating gives CASSDIRQFNEKLFF.

The chain is built from TRBV9 and TRBJ2-3, with 7 bases lining up with TRBD1. V shed 1 base and J 0 bases; nucleotides not matched to a gene: 5. The CDR3 has 16 amino acids. The germline V gene has CDR1 SGDLS and CDR2 YYNGEE. This CDR3 is CASSVRDSLSTDTQYF. CDR3 nucleotides: TGTGCCAGCAGCGTAAGGGACAGCCTGAGCACAGATACGCAGTATTTT.

The rearrangement uses TRBV7-6 and TRBJ1-5; tentative D call: TRBD1 (5 bases). V was shortened by 5 bases and J by 5 bases, with 19 bases between the two germline ends. Germline CDR1 SGHVS, CDR2 FNYEAQ. The length of the CDR3 is 16 residues. Here the CDR3 reads CASSPGGGGEDQPQHF. The CDR3, as DNA: TGTGCCAGCAGCCCCGGGGGAGGAGGTGAAGATCAGCCCCAGCATTTT.

The chain has TRBV5-1 and TRBJ2-1, with D possibly matching TRBD1 (6 bases). Germline V gene data show CDR1 as SGHRS and CDR2 as YFSETQ. This CDR3 is built from 15 residues. The ends were cut back, 6 bases at V and 4 bases at J, with 17 bases in the middle. CDR3 coding DNA: TGCGCCAGCACCATACAGGGCTACTCTTACAATGAGCAGTTCTTC. Protein product: CASTIQGYSYNEQFF.

The gene calls are TRBV19 and TRBJ1-6, with D possibly matching TRBD1 (5 bases). Looked up from germline, CDR1 is LNHDA and CDR2 is SQIVND (reference sequence). The V end lost 4 bases, the J end lost 4 bases, and 11 bases lay between the germline ends. The CDR3 has 15 residues. The CDR3 nucleotides read TGTGCCAGTAGTAGAGGCGACAGATATAATTCACCCCTCCACTTT. Translated: CASSRGDRYNSPLHF.

The rearrangement joins TRBV5-1 to TRBJ2-1, with 13 bases identical to TRBD2. CDR1 SGHRS and CDR2 YFSETQ come from the germline V gene. The CDR3 covers 16 residues. J was trimmed by 3 bases and V by 3 bases; bases with no gene match: 3. The CDR3 nucleotides are TGCGCCAGCAGCTCCGGACTAGCGGGGGTCTACAATGAGCAGTTCTTC. The encoded protein is CASSSGLAGVYNEQFF.

The chain employs TRBV5-6 and TRBJ2-1, with D possibly TRBD1 on 5 matching bases. V shed 4 bases and J shed 3 bases, with 14 bases lying between them. The CDR3 is 15 residues long. The germline gives CDR1 SGHDT, CDR2 YYEEEE. The CDR3 protein is CASSQVGAGYNEQFF. DNA for the CDR3: TGTGCCAGCAGCCAAGTAGGGGCAGGCTACAATGAGCAGTTCTTC.

This chain connects TRBV27 to TRBJ2-2; a weak D match, TRBD1 (6 bases). CDR1 MNHEY and CDR2 SMNVEV come from the germline V gene (reference sequence). The CDR3 extends over 19 amino acids. Trimming shortened V by 0 bases and J by 4 bases, and 21 bases separated the two germline ends. In nucleotides, the CDR3 is TGTGCCAGCAGTTTATCGACACCGGGACAACTGCGTGGCACCGGGGAGCTGTTTTTT. Amino acid sequence: CASSLSTPGQLRGTGELFF.

This clone was seen just once. This chain connects TRBV3-1 (or the pseudogene TRBV3-2) to TRBJ2-2; 9 positions agree with TRBD1. This CDR3 spans 15 amino acids. Losses at the gene ends were 4 bases for V and 7 bases for J; bases not matched to a gene: 7. Germline-derived CDR1 and CDR2 are LGHDT and YNNKEL (reference sequence). The CDR3 nucleotides read TGTGCCAGCAGCCGTTACAGGGGGCTAAGCGGGGAGCTGTTTTTT. This translates into CASSRYRGLSGELFF.

CDR3 nucleotides: TGCGCCAGCAGCTTCCGAGAAATGACAGGGAGTTTCGCTGAAGCTTTCTTT. It codes for CASSFREMTGSFAEAFF. This chain connects TRBV4-1 to TRBJ1-1, with 7 positions matching TRBD1. There are 17 residues in the CDR3. Looked up from germline, CDR1 is MGHRA and CDR2 is YSYEKL. The junction had 18 bases not matched to a gene; V was cut back by 5 bases and J by 6 bases.

The chain joins TRBV3-1 (or the pseudogene TRBV3-2) to TRBJ2-5; D possibly corresponds to TRBD2 (5 bases). The V end lost 0 bases, the J end lost 3 bases, and 8 bases lay between the germline ends. CDR1 and CDR2 from the germline V gene are LGHDT and YNNKEL (reference sequence). The CDR3 covers 14 residues. The CDR3, as DNA: TGTGCCAGCAGCCAAGATATCGGGAAAGAGACCCAGTACTTC. Its protein product is CASSQDIGKETQYF.

The chain couples TRBV5-1 to TRBJ2-2; the D is unclear. V was pared by 0 bases and J by 2 bases, with 11 bases between. Germline assignment: CDR1 SGHRS and CDR2 YFSETQ. The CDR3 length is 16 residues. The CDR3: CASSLDFRPNTGELFF. In nucleotides, the CDR3 is TGCGCCAGCAGCTTGGATTTCAGGCCAAACACCGGGGAGCTGTTTTTT.

The V and J genes are TRBV15 and TRBJ2-7; 9 bases map to TRBD2. The CDR3 runs to 15 residues. The J segment lost 7 bases and the V segment lost 1 base, leaving 8 bases of the junction unmatched. Germline V lookup: CDR1 LNHNV, CDR2 YYDKDF (reference sequence). CDR3 sequence reads: CATSRASGVSEEQYF. CDR3 bases: TGTGCCACCAGCAGAGCTAGCGGGGTTTCTGAAGAGCAGTACTTC.

The chain carries TRBV5-1 and TRBJ2-1; TRBD2 matches 12 bases. Germline V CDR1 and CDR2: SGHRS, YFSETQ. The CDR3 spans 15 residues. The J segment lost 9 bases and the V segment lost 3 bases, leaving 7 bases of the junction unmatched. The DNA of the CDR3 is TGCGCCAGCAGCTCCTCTAGCGGGGGGGCCTCTGAGCAGTTCTTC. Translation gives CASSSSSGGASEQFF.

The chain couples TRBV7-6 to TRBJ2-7; 10 bases match TRBD1. The CDR3 covers 15 residues. Trimming cost V 4 bases and J 2 bases; bases outside gene matches: 5. Germline-derived CDR1 and CDR2 are SGHVS and FNYEAQ. The CDR3 DNA is TGTGCCAGCAGCTGGGGGACAGGGGCCACCTACGAGCAGTACTTC. Its translation: CASSWGTGATYEQYF.

The gene calls are TRBV19 and TRBJ2-7; 14 bases align to TRBD2. Germline V gene lookup returns CDR1 LNHDA and CDR2 SQIVND (reference sequence). V was pared by 5 bases and J by 2 bases, with 2 bases of the junction left unmatched. CDR3 length equals 15 residues. CDR3 amino acids: CASSGLAGGPYEQYF. CDR3 coding DNA: TGTGCCAGTAGTGGACTAGCGGGGGGTCCCTACGAGCAGTACTTC.

The chain links TRBV5-1 to TRBJ1-3, with 9 bases fitting TRBD1. Germline CDR1 is SGHRS and CDR2 is YFSETQ. Trimming cost V 6 bases and J 4 bases; bases outside gene matches: 5. This CDR3 has 14 amino acids. Here the CDR3 reads CASKQGAEGNTIYF. CDR3 DNA: TGCGCCAGCAAACAGGGGGCGGAAGGAAACACCATATATTTT.

This chain uses TRBV6-2 or TRBV6-3 with TRBJ2-2, with D tentatively TRBD2 (6 bases). V was trimmed by 0 bases and J by 0 bases, leaving 8 bases between them. CDR1 MNHEY and CDR2 SVGEGT come from the germline V gene. The CDR3 spans 16 residues. The CDR3 nucleotides are TGTGCCAGCAGTTACTCGGGGGGTTCGAACACCGGGGAGCTGTTTTTT. The encoded protein is CASSYSGGSNTGELFF.

A few counts support this clone. The J gene is TRBJ2-1, the V gene TRBV11-2; D remains ambiguous. Per the germline V gene, CDR1 is SGHAT and CDR2 is FQNNGV. V lost 2 bases to trimming and J lost 6 bases, with 5 bases between them. CDR3 length: 12 residues. CDR3 bases: TGTGCCAGCAGCTTAATCAGCAATGAGCAGTTCTTC. It translates to CASSLISNEQFF. Complete variable domain (other parts from reference TRBV11-2 and TRBJ2-1): EAGVAQSPRYKIIEKRQSVAFWCNPISGHATLYWYQQILGQGPKLLIQFQNNGVVDDSQLPKDRFSAERLKGVDSTLKIQPAKLEDSAVYLCASSLISNEQFFGPGTRLTVL.